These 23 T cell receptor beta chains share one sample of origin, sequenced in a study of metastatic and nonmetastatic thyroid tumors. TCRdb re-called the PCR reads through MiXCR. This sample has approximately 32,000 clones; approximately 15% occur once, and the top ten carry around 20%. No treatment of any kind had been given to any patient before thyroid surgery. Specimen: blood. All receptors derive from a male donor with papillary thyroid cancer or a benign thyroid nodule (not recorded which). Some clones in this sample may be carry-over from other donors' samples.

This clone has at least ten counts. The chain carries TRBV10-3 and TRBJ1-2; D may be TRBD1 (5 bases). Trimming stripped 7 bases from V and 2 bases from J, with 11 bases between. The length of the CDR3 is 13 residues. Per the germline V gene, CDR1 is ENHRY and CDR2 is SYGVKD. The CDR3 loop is CAIMEDTNYGYTF. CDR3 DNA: TGTGCCATCATGGAGGACACAAACTATGGCTACACCTTC.

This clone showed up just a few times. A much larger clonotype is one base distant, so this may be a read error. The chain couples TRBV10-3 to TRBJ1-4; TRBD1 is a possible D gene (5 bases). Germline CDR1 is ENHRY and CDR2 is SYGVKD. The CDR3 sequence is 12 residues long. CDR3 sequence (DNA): TGTGCCACCAGGGCAACTAGTGAAAAACTGTTTTTT. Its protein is CATRATSEKLFF.

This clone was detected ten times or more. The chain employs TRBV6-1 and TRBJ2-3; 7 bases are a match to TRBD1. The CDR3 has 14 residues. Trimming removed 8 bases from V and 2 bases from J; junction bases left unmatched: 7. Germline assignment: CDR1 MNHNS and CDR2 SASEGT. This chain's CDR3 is CASVGGRITDTQYF. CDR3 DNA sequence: TGTGCCAGCGTAGGGGGCAGGATCACAGATACGCAGTATTTT.

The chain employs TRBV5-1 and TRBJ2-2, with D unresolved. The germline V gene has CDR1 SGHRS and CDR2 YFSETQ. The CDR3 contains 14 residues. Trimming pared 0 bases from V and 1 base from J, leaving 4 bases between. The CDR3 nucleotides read TGCGCCAGCAGCTTGGATCGGAACACCGGGGAGCTGTTTTTT. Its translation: CASSLDRNTGELFF.

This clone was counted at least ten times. CDR3 DNA: TGTGCCAGCAGTTTTATAGGCTTCCAAGAGACCCAGTACTTC. Translating it yields CASSFIGFQETQYF. The rearrangement joins TRBV28 to TRBJ2-5; D ambiguous. The CDR3 length is 14 residues. Trimming left V 3 bases short and J 1 base short, with 9 bases between. Germline V gene data show CDR1 as MDHEN and CDR2 as SYDVKM.

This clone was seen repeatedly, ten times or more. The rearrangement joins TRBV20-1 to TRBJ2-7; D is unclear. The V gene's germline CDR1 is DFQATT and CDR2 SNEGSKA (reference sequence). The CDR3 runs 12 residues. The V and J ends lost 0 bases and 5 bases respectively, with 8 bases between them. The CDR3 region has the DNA TGCAGTGCTAGAGATATCTTGGACGAGCAGTACTTC. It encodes CSARDILDEQYF.

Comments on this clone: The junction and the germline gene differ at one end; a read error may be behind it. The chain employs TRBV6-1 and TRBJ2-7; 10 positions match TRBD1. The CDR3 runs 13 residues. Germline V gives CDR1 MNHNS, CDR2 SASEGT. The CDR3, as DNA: TGTGTCAGCAGCCGGGACAGGGGACACGAGAAGTACTTC. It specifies CVSSRDRGHEKYF.

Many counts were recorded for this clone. The CDR3 reads CASSLYRAGEQYF. CDR3 coding DNA: TGTGCCAGCAGTCTATACAGGGCCGGCGAGCAGTACTTC. The chain employs TRBV7-2 and TRBJ2-7; D possibly corresponds to TRBD1 (6 bases). Between the trimmed V and J ends, which lost 6 bases and 6 bases, there was a span of 15 bases. Germline assignment: CDR1 SGHTA and CDR2 FQGNSA. The CDR3 has 13 residues.

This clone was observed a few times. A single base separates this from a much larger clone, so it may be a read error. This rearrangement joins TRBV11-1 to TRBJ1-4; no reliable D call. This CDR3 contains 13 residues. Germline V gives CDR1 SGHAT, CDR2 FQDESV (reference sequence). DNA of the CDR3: TGTGTCACCTCGGGTAGGGAATCGGAAAAACTGTTTTTT. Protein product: CVTSGRESEKLFF.

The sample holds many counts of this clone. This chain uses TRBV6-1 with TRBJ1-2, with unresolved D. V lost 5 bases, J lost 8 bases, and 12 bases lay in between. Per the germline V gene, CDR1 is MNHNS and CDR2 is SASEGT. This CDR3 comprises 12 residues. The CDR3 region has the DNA TGTGCCAGCAGTCCCCGAGGGTTCGGCTACACCTTC. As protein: CASSPRGFGYTF.

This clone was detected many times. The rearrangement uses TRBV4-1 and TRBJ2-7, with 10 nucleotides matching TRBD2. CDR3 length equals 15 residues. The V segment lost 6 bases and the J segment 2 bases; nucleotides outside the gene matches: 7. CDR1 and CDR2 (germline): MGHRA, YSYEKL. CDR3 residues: CASREGLAGAYEQYF. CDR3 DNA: TGCGCCAGCAGAGAGGGTCTAGCGGGAGCCTACGAGCAGTACTTC.

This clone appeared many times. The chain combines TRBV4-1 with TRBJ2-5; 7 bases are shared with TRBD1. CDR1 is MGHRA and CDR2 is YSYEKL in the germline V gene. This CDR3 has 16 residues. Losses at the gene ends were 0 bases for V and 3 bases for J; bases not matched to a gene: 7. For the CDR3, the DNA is TGCGCCAGCAGCCAAGAGGTAGGGGGCCACAAAGAGACCCAGTACTTC. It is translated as CASSQEVGGHKETQYF.

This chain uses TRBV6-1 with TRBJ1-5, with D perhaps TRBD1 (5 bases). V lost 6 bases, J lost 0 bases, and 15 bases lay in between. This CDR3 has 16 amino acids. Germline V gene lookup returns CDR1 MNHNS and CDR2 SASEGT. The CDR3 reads CASSRSDSYSNQPQHF. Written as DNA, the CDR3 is TGTGCCAGCAGCCGGTCCGACAGCTATAGCAATCAGCCCCAGCATTTT.

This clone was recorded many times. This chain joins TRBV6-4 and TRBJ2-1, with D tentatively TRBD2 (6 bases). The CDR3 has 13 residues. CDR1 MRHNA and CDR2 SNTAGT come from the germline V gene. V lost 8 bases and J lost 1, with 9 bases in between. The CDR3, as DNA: TGTGCCAGCTCTGGGGGGTCCTACAATGAGCAGTTCTTC. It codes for CASSGGSYNEQFF.

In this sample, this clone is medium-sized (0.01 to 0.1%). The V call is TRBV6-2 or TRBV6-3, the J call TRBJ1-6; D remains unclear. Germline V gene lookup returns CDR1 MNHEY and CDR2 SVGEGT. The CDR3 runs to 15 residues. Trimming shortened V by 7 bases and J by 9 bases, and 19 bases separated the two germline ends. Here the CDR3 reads CASTPGRALISPLHF. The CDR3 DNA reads TGTGCCAGCACTCCCGGACGGGCTCTCATTTCACCCCTCCACTTT.

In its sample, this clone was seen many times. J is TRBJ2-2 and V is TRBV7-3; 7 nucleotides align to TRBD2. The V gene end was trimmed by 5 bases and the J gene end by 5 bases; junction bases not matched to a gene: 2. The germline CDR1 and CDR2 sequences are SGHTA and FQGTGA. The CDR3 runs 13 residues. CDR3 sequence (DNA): TGTGCCAGCAGCCTCGGGGGGACCGGGGAGCTGTTTTTT. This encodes CASSLGGTGELFF.

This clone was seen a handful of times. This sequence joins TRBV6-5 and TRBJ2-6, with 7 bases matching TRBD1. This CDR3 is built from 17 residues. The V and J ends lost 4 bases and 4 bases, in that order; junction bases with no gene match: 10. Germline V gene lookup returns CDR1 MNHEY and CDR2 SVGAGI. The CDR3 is CASSSKPTGVGANVLTF. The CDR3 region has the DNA TGTGCCAGCAGTTCGAAACCTACAGGGGTGGGGGCCAACGTCCTGACTTTC.

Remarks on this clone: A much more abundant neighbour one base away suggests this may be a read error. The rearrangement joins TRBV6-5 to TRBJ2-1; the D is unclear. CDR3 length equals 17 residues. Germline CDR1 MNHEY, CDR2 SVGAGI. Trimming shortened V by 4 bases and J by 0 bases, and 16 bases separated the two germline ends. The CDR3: CASSCGPLVSSYNEQFF. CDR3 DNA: TGTGCCAGCAGTTGCGGCCCGCTGGTTAGCTCCTACAATGAGCAGTTCTTC.

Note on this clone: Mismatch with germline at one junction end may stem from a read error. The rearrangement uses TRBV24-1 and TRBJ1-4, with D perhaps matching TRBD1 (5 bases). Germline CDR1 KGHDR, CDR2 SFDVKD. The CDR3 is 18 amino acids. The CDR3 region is CATSGVRSGGTREERLFF. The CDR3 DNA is TGTGCCACCAGTGGAGTTAGATCGGGGGGAACTAGGGAGGAAAGACTGTTTTTT.

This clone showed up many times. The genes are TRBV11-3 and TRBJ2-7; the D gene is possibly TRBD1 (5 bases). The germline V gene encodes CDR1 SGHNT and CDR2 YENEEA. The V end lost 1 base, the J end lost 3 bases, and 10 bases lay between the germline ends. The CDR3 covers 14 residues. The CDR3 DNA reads TGTGCCAGCAGCTTAGGGGGCACCCTCTACGAGCAGTACTTC. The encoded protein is CASSLGGTLYEQYF.

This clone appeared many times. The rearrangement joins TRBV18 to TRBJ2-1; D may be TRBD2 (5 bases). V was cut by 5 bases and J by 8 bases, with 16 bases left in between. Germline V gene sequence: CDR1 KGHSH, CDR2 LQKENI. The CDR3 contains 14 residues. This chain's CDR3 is CASSSPVLRDEQFF. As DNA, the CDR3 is TGTGCCAGCTCATCGCCGGTCCTGCGGGATGAGCAGTTCTTC.

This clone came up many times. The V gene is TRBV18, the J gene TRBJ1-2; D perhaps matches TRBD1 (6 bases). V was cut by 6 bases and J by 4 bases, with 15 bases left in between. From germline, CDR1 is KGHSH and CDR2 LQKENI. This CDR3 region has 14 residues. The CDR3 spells CASSPMEGGYGYTF. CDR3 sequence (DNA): TGTGCCAGCTCCCCTATGGAGGGGGGCTATGGCTACACCTTC.

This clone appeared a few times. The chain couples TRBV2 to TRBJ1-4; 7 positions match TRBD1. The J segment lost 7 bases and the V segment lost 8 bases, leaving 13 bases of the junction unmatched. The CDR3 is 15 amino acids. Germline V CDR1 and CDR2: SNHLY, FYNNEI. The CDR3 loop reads CASEDRLPSGEKLFF. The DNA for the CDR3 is TGTGCCAGCGAGGACAGGTTACCGTCGGGTGAAAAACTGTTTTTT.